This is a list of T cell receptor beta chains from one sample in a study of shared T cell receptors in the human thymus. The table came from immunoSEQ multiplex PCR; TCRdb's copy has only in-frame clones and leaves some out. The sample contains hundreds of thousands of clones, roughly 94% of which appear only once. The specimen sequenced was thymocytes. The receptors stem from a human donor. Each CDR3 is given without its conserved first and last residue. Size tells how often a clone was seen (once, few, many) or the class of an expanded clone, and some rows leave it out.

>TRBV28|TRBJ2-3|.
ASSLSRGADTQY
>TRBV11-2|TRBJ1-5|.
ASSPGTVSNQPQH
>TRBV5-4|TRBJ2-1|.
ASSLGRNPYNEQF
>TRBV27|TRBJ1-4|.
ASSRERGSNEKLF
>TRBV5-4|TRBJ2-1|.
ASSPITRDISYNEQF
>TRBV14|TRBJ2-2|.
ASSCQGSGELF
>TRBV6-5|TRBJ1-4|.
ASSYDRQENEKLF
>TRBV6-5|TRBJ1-2|once
ASSNRRLSGYT
>TRBV14|TRBJ2-7|.
ASSQVPRLAVDYEQY
>TRBV30|TRBJ2-4|.
AWSVKSLAKNIQY
>TRBV30|TRBJ2-7|.
AWRRVSSYEQY
>TRBV7-9|TRBJ2-3|.
ASSRRARITQY
>TRBV10-1|TRBJ2-3|.
ASSEFLTLLPSTQY
>TRBV30|TRBJ1-1|.
AWSPTSTHMNTEAF
>TRBV10-2|TRBJ2-7|.
ASSGGVQY
>TRBV27|TRBJ1-2|.
VLIGYT
>TRBV5-1|TRBJ2-5|once
ASSLELALKETQY
>TRBV2|TRBJ1-1|.
ASSEGSALNTEAF
>TRBV4-3|TRBJ1-1|.
ASSQDSIGQGMNTEAF
>TRBV7-6|TRBJ2-1|.
ASSSASNEQF
>TRBV5-6|TRBJ2-4|.
ASSLESQLGLAKNIQY
>TRBV6-5|TRBJ2-5|.
ASTRFRGQSETQY
>TRBV10-3|TRBJ1-1|once
ATHGQGGTEAF
>TRBV2|TRBJ1-1|.
ASSGPLQAEAF
>TRBV9|TRBJ2-6|.
ASSGNRAGANVLT
>TRBV7-9|TRBJ2-1|.
ASSLAGGVDEQF
>TRBV7-2|TRBJ2-4|.
ASSGGTTTNIQY
>TRBV28|TRBJ2-7|.
ASSSDPGEGNHEQY
>TRBV28|TRBJ2-2|.
ASSLWDGPTGELF
>TRBV7-2|TRBJ2-3|.
ASSLSSGSGYTQY
>TRBV25-1|TRBJ1-1|.
ASSGRGDTEAF
>TRBV7-8|TRBJ2-7|.
ASTFRDCEQY
>TRBV28|TRBJ2-7|.
ASRTGALDYEQY
>TRBV7-9|TRBJ2-6|.
ASRNRAGGYGANVLT
>TRBV27|TRBJ2-1|.
ASSSEAAPGNEQF
>TRBV30|TRBJ2-7|once
AWNRAKNYEQY
>TRBV6-1|TRBJ1-5|.
ASSEEADSNQPQH
>TRBV28|TRBJ2-2|.
ASSPPRLAGNTGELF
>TRBV10-1|TRBJ2-7|.
ASSELRTGAHEQY
>TRBV7-8|TRBJ2-1|once
AGGLSGEQF
>TRBV6-1|TRBJ2-5|.
ASSWGETQY
>TRBV5-8|TRBJ2-7|.
ASSHVEQY
>TRBV27|TRBJ1-3|.
ASSSAYRGQVNTIY
>TRBV27|TRBJ2-7|.
ASSFDSSYEQY
>TRBV9|TRBJ1-6|.
ASSDSGEFLSSYNSPLH